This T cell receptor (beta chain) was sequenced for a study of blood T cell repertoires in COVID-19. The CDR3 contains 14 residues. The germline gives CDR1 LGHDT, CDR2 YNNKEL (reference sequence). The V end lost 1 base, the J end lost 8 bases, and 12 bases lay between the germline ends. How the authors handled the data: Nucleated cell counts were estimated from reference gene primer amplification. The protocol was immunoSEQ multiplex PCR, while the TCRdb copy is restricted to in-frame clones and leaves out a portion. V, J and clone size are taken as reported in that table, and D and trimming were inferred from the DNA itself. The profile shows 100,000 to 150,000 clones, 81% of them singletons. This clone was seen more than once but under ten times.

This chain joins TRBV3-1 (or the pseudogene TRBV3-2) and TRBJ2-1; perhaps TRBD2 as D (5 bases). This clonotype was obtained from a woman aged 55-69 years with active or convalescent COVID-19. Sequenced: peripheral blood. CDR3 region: CASSQVPQEDEQFF. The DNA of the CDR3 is TGTGCCAGCAGCCAAGTGCCCCAGGAGGATGAGCAGTTCTTC.